This T cell receptor beta chain was observed in a study of regulatory T cells in long-lasting Graves disease. Study observations and caveats: Having only a small sample size may have limited accuracy.

The germline V gene encodes CDR1 MDHEN and CDR2 SYDVKM. Germline trimming cut 10 bases from V and 2 bases from J; bases unmatched to any gene: 7. The CDR3 loop spans 13 amino acids. To make TCR beta libraries, researchers used iRepertoire HTBI primers and Arm-PCR of CDR3 regions. TCRdb redid the calling of the multiplex PCR reads with MiXCR, one entry per CDR3 protein. The data contain 400,000 to 550,000 distinct CDR3 sequences, about 17% of them singletons. Time point defined: newly diagnosed GD, antithyroid drugs for less than 3 months. PBMCs were the source of the RNA used for TCR sequencing. This clonotype was counted ten times or more. Its target is unknown. This same sample was also taken into another study, of T cells in Graves' hyperthyroidism and ophthalmopathy.

The specimen was peripheral blood mononuclear cells (PBMCs), collected at new diagnosis, from a patient treated with antithyroid drugs. This receptor was taken from a woman in her 30s with Graves disease. This chain links TRBV28 with TRBJ2-7; 8 nucleotides line up with TRBD1. Written as DNA, the CDR3 is TGTGCCACCGAAGGACAGGGCACCTACGAGCAGTACTTC. Translation gives CATEGQGTYEQYF.